The rows below give T cell receptor beta chains drawn from one sample of a study of T cell responses to AZD1222 COVID-19 vaccine. Some clones are missing from TCRdb's copy, which holds only in-frame ones; the method was immunoSEQ multiplex PCR. There are 200,000 or so clones in the sample; 85% to 90% occur only once, and roughly 6% lies in the top ten. The specimen comprised peripheral blood, sampled on day 0 of AZD1222 vaccination. These receptor sequences come from an adult in good health. Both conserved end residues are trimmed from each CDR3.

TRBV14	TRBJ1-4	15	ASSQAKYQGPMKKLF
TRBV2	TRBJ2-7	10	ASSSGSYEQY
TRBV7-7	TRBJ2-5	11	ASSLERGETQY
TRBV18	TRBJ2-7	10	ASSPDRVEQY
TRBV7-2	TRBJ1-6	14	ASSLVAGGRNSPLH
TRBV7-9	TRBJ1-6	11	ASSSTGTSPLH
TRBV5-1	TRBJ1-4	14	ASSPAATDLNEKLF
TRBV28	TRBJ2-1	16	ASSLNPRLAGSYNEQF
TRBV19	TRBJ1-2	13	ASHLKGGDNYGYT
TRBV6-2/TRBV6-3	TRBJ1-1	12	ASSVAGTPTEAF
TRBV6-2/TRBV6-3	TRBJ1-5	10	ASSRPDQPQH
TRBV2	TRBJ1-5	12	ASSETGARQPQH
TRBV6-2/TRBV6-3	TRBJ1-2	14	ASSYSLRGPGGGYT
TRBV7-2	TRBJ1-1	14	ASSLFAGNLNTEAF